Presented here are 27 T cell receptor beta chains from one specimen sequenced in a study of shared clonotypes between healthy human individuals (dated by TCRdb to about 2020). To prepare the library, the immunoSEQ multiplex PCR assay was applied. TCRdb re-hosts the immuneACCESS table, in-frame sequences only. Its copies lack some clones; in the studies checked, an unresolved V gene accounts for under half of them, and the cause for the rest is not known. This sample holds hundreds of thousands of clones; around 74% were observed only once. The ten largest clones take up approximately 1.6% of the sample. Specimen: memory CD4+ T cells sorted from blood. The cell subset or site label for this specimen denotes: CD45RA-negative fraction. The receptors shown here come from a woman aged 25 to 39 in good health.

This clone came up a few times. V usage is TRBV7-8 and J usage is TRBJ2-1; 9 bases align to TRBD2. The ends lost 1 base at V and 4 bases at J; junction bases unmatched: 8. The CDR3 contains 17 residues. Germline V gene sequence: CDR1 SGHVS, CDR2 FQNEAQ. The CDR3: CASSLGQREERYNEQFF. CDR3 bases: TGTGCCAGCAGCTTAGGCCAGCGGGAGGAAAGGTACAATGAGCAGTTCTTC.

In this sample, this clone turned up a few times. V usage is TRBV29-1 and J usage is TRBJ1-4; a weak D match, TRBD1 (6 bases). Trimming took off 6 bases at V and 5 bases at J, with 13 bases between the two ends. The CDR3 loop spans 13 amino acids. Germline CDR1 and CDR2: SQVTM and ANQGSEA. CDR3 in amino acids: CSVRTDRNEKLFF. As DNA, the CDR3 is TGCAGCGTCAGGACAGATCGGAATGAAAAACTGTTTTTT.

The V gene is TRBV4-1, the J gene TRBJ2-7, with a weak D call TRBD2 (6 bases). The length of the CDR3 is 14 residues. The germline V gene has CDR1 MGHRA and CDR2 YSYEKL. V lost 0 bases, J lost 6 bases, and 12 bases lay in between. CDR3 bases: TGCGCCAGCAGCCAAGACTCGCGGGGTCTCGAGCAGTACTTC. Its protein product is CASSQDSRGLEQYF.

The gene calls are TRBV18 and TRBJ2-3; 7 bases are a match to TRBD2. Germline values: CDR1 KGHSH, CDR2 LQKENI. The ends lost 5 bases at V and 3 bases at J; junction bases unmatched: 17. The CDR3 consists of 18 residues. The CDR3 sequence is CASSGTTPQIRGTDTQYF. In nucleotides, the CDR3 is TGTGCCAGCTCAGGGACTACACCACAGATTCGGGGGACAGATACGCAGTATTTT.

The table lists this clone with a count of one. The V call is TRBV28, the J call TRBJ2-1; 11 nucleotides match TRBD2. Germline CDR1 and CDR2: MDHEN and SYDVKM. V lost 8 bases to trimming and J lost 7 bases; unmatched junction nucleotides: 7. CDR3 length: 14 residues. This chain's CDR3 is CASSLGLAVNEQFF. CDR3 sequence (DNA): TGTGCCAGCTCGTTGGGACTAGCGGTTAATGAGCAGTTCTTC.

V usage is TRBV21-1 and J usage is TRBJ2-5; the D call in the table, TRBD2, was not verified against the DNA. TRBV21-1 is deemed a pseudogene. CDR3 length: 16 residues. CDR3 amino acids: CASSKVPRRDQETQYF. The CDR3 nucleotides are TGTGCCAGCAGCAAAGTCCCCCGGCGGGACCAAGAGACCCAGTACTTC.

This rearrangement joins TRBV7-2 to TRBJ2-6, with D unclear. The V gene's germline CDR1 is SGHTA and CDR2 FQGNSA. This CDR3 is built from 13 residues. V gave up 5 bases and J gave up 7 bases, with 9 bases separating them. The CDR3 region is CASSLGSANVLTF. The CDR3 nucleotides are TGTGCCAGCAGCCTGGGTTCCGCCAACGTCCTGACTTTC.

This chain uses TRBV5-5 with TRBJ1-1; the D is unclear. V was cut by 4 bases and J by 3 bases, with 10 bases left in between. Germline values: CDR1 SGHKS, CDR2 YYEKEE (reference sequence). The CDR3 is 13 amino acids. CDR3 sequence (DNA): TGTGCCAGCAGCCGTGCGGCCTACACTGAAGCTTTCTTT. This translates into CASSRAAYTEAFF.

The table lists this clone with many counts. The genes are TRBV4-2 and TRBJ2-5; no clear D. The V gene lost 0 bases and the J gene lost 2 bases, with 10 bases spanning the gap. Germline CDR1 reads LGHNA; CDR2 reads YNFKEQ. The CDR3 contains 15 residues. This CDR3 is CASSQEGRDQETQYF. The CDR3, as DNA: TGTGCCAGCAGCCAAGAGGGCCGTGATCAAGAGACCCAGTACTTC.

This chain joins TRBV7-8 and TRBJ2-3, with D unresolved. Germline CDR1 SGHVS, CDR2 FQNEAQ. V was cut by 5 bases and J by 9 bases, with 18 bases left in between. The CDR3 contains 14 residues. The CDR3 protein is CASSPPTTSLTQYF. The CDR3 DNA sequence: TGTGCCAGCAGCCCACCCACAACAAGTTTGACGCAGTATTTT.

The rearrangement joins TRBV6-6 to TRBJ2-2; 10 nucleotides agree with TRBD1. V shed 4 bases, J shed 1 base, and the junction held 3 bases outside the gene matches. The CDR3 covers 16 residues. CDR1 and CDR2 from the germline V gene are MNHNY and SVGAGI (reference sequence). CDR3 in DNA: TGTGCCAGCAGTTCCCGGGACAGGGGGAACACCGGGGAGCTGTTTTTT. Translating it yields CASSSRDRGNTGELFF.

This sequence joins TRBV10-3 and TRBJ2-3; 11 bases align to TRBD2. From germline, CDR1 is ENHRY and CDR2 SYGVKD. The V segment lost 5 bases and the J segment 6 bases; nucleotides outside the gene matches: 13. The CDR3 runs 17 residues. CDR3: CAISSRLAGQGRDTQYF. CDR3 sequence (DNA): TGTGCCATCAGTTCCCGACTAGCGGGGCAGGGTCGGGATACGCAGTATTTT.

The V call is TRBV15, the J call TRBJ1-1; D is ambiguous. CDR3 size: 16 residues. Between the trimmed V and J ends, which lost 1 base and 0 bases, there was a span of 12 bases. The germline V gene has CDR1 LNHNV and CDR2 YYDKDF (reference sequence). The CDR3 DNA is TGTGCCACCAGCAGAGGTGAGTTAGGCTTGAACACTGAAGCTTTCTTT. This encodes CATSRGELGLNTEAFF.

This clone was detected only a few times. The chain couples TRBV20-1 to TRBJ2-7; D gene uncertain. The V end lost 4 bases, the J end lost 3 bases, and 7 bases lay between the germline ends. CDR3 length equals 11 residues. Germline lookup yields CDR1 DFQATT and CDR2 SNEGSKA (reference sequence). The DNA of the CDR3 is TGCAGTGCTAACCAATACTACGAGCAGTACTTC. Translating gives CSANQYYEQYF.

V gene TRBV28 combines with J gene TRBJ1-6; D is possibly TRBD1 (5 bases). Germline CDR1 reads MDHEN; CDR2 reads SYDVKM. The CDR3 spans 13 residues. Trimming removed 6 bases from V and 4 bases from J, with 7 bases in between. Here the CDR3 reads CASRGGYNSPLHF. In nucleotides, the CDR3 is TGTGCCAGCAGGGGGGGATATAATTCACCCCTCCACTTT.

The CDR3 here is CASRPTGSGANVLTF. The CDR3 bases are TGTGCCAGCAGACCGACAGGGTCTGGGGCCAACGTCCTGACTTTC. The chain recombines TRBV11-2 with TRBJ2-6; 7 bases line up with TRBD1. CDR3 length equals 15 residues. Germline trimming cut 6 bases from V and 1 base from J; bases unmatched to any gene: 3. Per germline, CDR1 SGHAT and CDR2 FQNNGV.

The chain employs TRBV5-1 and TRBJ2-2, with 8 bases fitting TRBD2. CDR1 SGHRS and CDR2 YFSETQ come from the germline V gene. The CDR3 length is 14 residues. The J segment lost 8 bases and the V segment lost 4 bases, leaving 7 bases of the junction unmatched. The CDR3 reads CASSGGTSVGELFF. The DNA of the CDR3 is TGCGCCAGCAGCGGCGGGACTAGTGTAGGGGAGCTGTTTTTT.

V is TRBV2 and J is TRBJ2-1; no clear D. V was shortened by 8 bases and J by 0 bases, with 5 bases between the two germline ends. This CDR3 region has 12 residues. The germline CDR1 and CDR2 sequences are SNHLY and FYNNEI. The chain's CDR3 is CASWSSYNEQFF. CDR3 sequence (DNA): TGTGCCAGCTGGAGCTCCTACAATGAGCAGTTCTTC.

This sequence joins TRBV27 and TRBJ2-5, with 9 bases matching TRBD2. Germline CDR1 and CDR2: MNHEY and SMNVEV (reference sequence). The V and J ends lost 9 bases and 5 bases, in that order; junction bases with no gene match: 4. The CDR3 spans 12 residues. The CDR3 DNA is TGTGCCAGTGGCGGGAGGGGGGAGACCCAGTACTTC. It translates to CASGGRGETQYF.

The V call is TRBV27, the J call TRBJ2-7, with 10 bases that match TRBD2. Germline V gives CDR1 MNHEY, CDR2 SMNVEV (reference sequence). The ends lost 4 bases at V and 2 bases at J; junction bases unmatched: 5. The CDR3 totals 15 residues. The CDR3 loop is CASSYRTSGPYEQYF. In DNA, the CDR3 is TGTGCCAGCAGTTACCGGACTAGCGGCCCCTACGAGCAGTACTTC.

The CDR3 DNA reads as TGTGCCAGCAGTTACCCGGGGGGCACGCAGTATTTT. Its protein product is CASSYPGGTQYF. The rearrangement uses TRBV6-5 and TRBJ2-3; TRBD2 might be the D (7 bases). Germline V CDR1 and CDR2: MNHEY, SVGAGI. The CDR3 length is 12 residues. V lost 2 bases, J lost 9 bases, and 9 bases lay in between.

The V and J genes are TRBV5-1 and TRBJ2-3; possible D gene TRBD2, 5 bases. Germline CDR1 and CDR2: SGHRS and YFSETQ. CDR3 length: 16 residues. Trimming removed 3 bases from V and 1 base from J, with 15 bases in between. CDR3 in amino acids: CASSSQTGRGTDTQYF. In DNA, the CDR3 is TGCGCCAGCAGCTCACAGACCGGGCGGGGCACAGATACGCAGTATTTT.

The V call is TRBV6-4, the J call TRBJ2-1; D is possibly TRBD1 (6 bases). Trimming pared 7 bases from V and 0 bases from J, leaving 13 bases between. The CDR3 contains 15 residues. Per germline, CDR1 MRHNA and CDR2 SNTAGT. The CDR3 nucleotides read TGTGCCAGCACCTGCCAGGGGCCCTCCTACAATGAGCAGTTCTTC. Translating it yields CASTCQGPSYNEQFF.

The chain uses TRBV5-4 and TRBJ2-3; D not certain. The CDR3 is 13 amino acids. CDR1 SGHNT and CDR2 YYREEE come from the germline V gene (reference sequence). The germline V and J ends were trimmed by 2 bases and 0 bases, with 4 bases remaining between them. The CDR3 DNA reads TGTGCCAGCAGCTTTTATAGCACAGATACGCAGTATTTT. Residues: CASSFYSTDTQYF.

This clone showed up just once. CDR3 sequence: CASSLAGGSNEQFF. The CDR3 DNA is TGTGCCAGCAGCTTGGCGGGGGGCTCTAATGAGCAGTTCTTC. The J gene is TRBJ2-1, the V gene TRBV5-4, with D perhaps TRBD2 (7 bases). V gave up 0 bases and J gave up 7 bases, with 11 bases separating them. CDR1 SGHNT and CDR2 YYREEE come from the germline V gene (reference sequence). This CDR3 has 14 residues.

This rearrangement joins TRBV11-2 to TRBJ2-2; D is undetermined. Trimming pared 4 bases from V and 5 bases from J, leaving 8 bases between. CDR3 length: 13 amino acids. CDR1 and CDR2 from the germline V gene are SGHAT and FQNNGV. The CDR3 loop reads CASSSSGTGELFF. CDR3 nucleotides: TGTGCCAGCAGCTCCAGTGGGACCGGGGAGCTGTTTTTT.

This clone is a singleton in its sample. The chain combines TRBV7-2 with TRBJ2-3, with unresolved D. CDR1 is SGHTA, CDR2 FQGNSA, per germline. The CDR3 has 17 residues. Trimming shortened V by 4 bases and J by 0 bases, and 17 bases separated the two germline ends. The CDR3 DNA sequence: TGTGCCAGCAGCTCACCCCATATCTATTCTAGCACAGATACGCAGTATTTT. Translated: CASSSPHIYSSTDTQYF.